This T cell receptor beta chain was retrieved from a study of T cell repertoires in cytomegalovirus infection. Study summary: From public TCR beta signatures came an indication of both CMV infection and matching HLA type. Overall study findings and caveats: The ex vivo response was dominated by HLA-C-restricted CMV-specific TCR beta clonotypes.

One entry per CDR3 protein, called by TCRdb with MiXCR from the reads. The sample yields about 180,000 distinct CDR3 sequences, roughly 15% seen once. In its sample, this clonotype was seen a few times. Its antigen is currently unknown. The specimen was CD8+ T cells from PBMCs. The clonotype was recovered from a human donor in good health (CMV status not recorded). Some clones in this sample may be carry-over from other donors' samples.

CDR3 DNA sequence: TGTGCCAGCAGTTACTCGGGAGGGCGACAGCCCCAGCATTTT. It is translated as CASSYSGGRQPQHF. This chain joins TRBV6-2 or TRBV6-3 and TRBJ1-5; D unclear. CDR1 is MNHEY, CDR2 SVGEGT, per germline. Trimming pared 0 bases from V and 7 bases from J, leaving 10 bases between. This CDR3 has 14 residues.